The clone carrying this T cell receptor (beta chain) showed up just a few times. Unmatched junction bases numbered 5, after V lost 0 bases and J lost 10 bases. This CDR3 spans 14 amino acids. Germline CDR1 and CDR2: SEHNR and FQNEAQ (reference sequence). Sequencing was performed with immunoSEQ multiplex PCR; in TCRdb, only in-frame clones are kept and a portion is missing. The sample includes under 250,000 clones, about 80% of them seen just once. The data belong to a study of blood T cell repertoires in COVID-19. As for the study in general: COVID-19 samples, acute and convalescent, were from the United States, Italy and Spain. From T cells, B-cell-depleted T cells, or PBMCs came the material, which was cDNA or gDNA.

The chain has TRBV7-9 and TRBJ2-1; 8 positions agree with TRBD2. The specimen was peripheral blood. The receptor was isolated from a man at least 80 years old with acute or convalescent COVID-19. CDR3 nucleotides: TGTGCCAGCAGCTTAGCCTGGGTAGCGGGGGAGCAGTTCTTC. The encoded protein is CASSLAWVAGEQFF.